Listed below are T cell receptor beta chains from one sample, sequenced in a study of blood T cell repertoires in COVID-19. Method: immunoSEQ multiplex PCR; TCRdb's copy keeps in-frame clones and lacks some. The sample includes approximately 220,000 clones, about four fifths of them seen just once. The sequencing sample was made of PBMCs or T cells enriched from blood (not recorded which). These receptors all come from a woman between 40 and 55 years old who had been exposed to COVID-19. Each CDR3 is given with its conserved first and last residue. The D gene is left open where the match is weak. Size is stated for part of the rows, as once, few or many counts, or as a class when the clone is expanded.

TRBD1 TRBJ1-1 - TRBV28 CASSSGGGEAFF TGTGCCAGCAGTTCAGGGGGCGGAGAAGCTTTCTTT
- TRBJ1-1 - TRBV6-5 CASSNRQNTEAFF TGTGCCAGCAGCAACCGACAAAACACTGAAGCTTTCTTT
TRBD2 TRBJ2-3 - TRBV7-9 CASSPGTSGGAFADTQYF TGTGCCAGCAGCCCAGGGACTAGCGGGGGGGCCTTCGCAGATACGCAGTATTTT
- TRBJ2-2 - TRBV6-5 CASTPGGLNTGELFF TGTGCCAGCACACCCGGGGGGCTAAACACCGGGGAGCTGTTTTTT
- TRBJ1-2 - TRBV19 CASSIRTATYGYTF TGTGCCAGTAGTATCAGGACAGCTACTTATGGCTACACCTTC
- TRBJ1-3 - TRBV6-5 CASSYGTPGNTIYF TGTGCCAGCAGTTACGGGACTCCCGGAAACACCATATATTTT
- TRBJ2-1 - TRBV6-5 CASSYNYENNEQFF TGTGCCAGCAGTTACAACTACGAAAACAATGAGCAGTTCTTC
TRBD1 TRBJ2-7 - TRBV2 CASSAAGTGGYEQYF TGTGCCAGCAGTGCAGCGGGGACAGGGGGCTACGAGCAGTACTTC
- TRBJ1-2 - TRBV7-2 CASSLEGQYGYTF TGTGCCAGCAGCTTAGAAGGACAGTATGGCTACACCTTC
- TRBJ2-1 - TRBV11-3 CASSRGRGIGPSSYNEQFF TGTGCCAGCAGCCGGGGACGGGGGATTGGGCCCAGCTCCTACAATGAGCAGTTCTTC
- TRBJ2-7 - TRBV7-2 CASSLAGTSGSYEQYF TGTGCCAGCAGCTTAGCCGGGACTTCCGGATCCTACGAGCAGTACTTC
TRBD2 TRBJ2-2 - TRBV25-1 CASRVQSGEGTGELFF TGTGCCAGCAGAGTTCAATCCGGGGAGGGCACCGGGGAGCTGTTTTTT
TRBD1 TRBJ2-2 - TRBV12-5 CASGLMTGLNTGELFF TGTGCTAGTGGCCTAATGACAGGGTTGAACACCGGGGAGCTGTTTTTT
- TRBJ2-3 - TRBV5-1 CASSRIGQITDTQYF TGCGCCAGCAGCCGGATCGGACAGATCACAGATACGCAGTATTTT
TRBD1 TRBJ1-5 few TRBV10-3 CATNGQGGINQPQHF TGTGCCACCAACGGACAGGGTGGTATCAATCAGCCCCAGCATTTT
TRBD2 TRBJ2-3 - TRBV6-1 CASSEVVAGVTDTQYF TGTGCCAGCAGTGAAGTGGTAGCGGGGGTCACAGATACGCAGTATTTT
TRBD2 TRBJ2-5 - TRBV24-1 CATSDRGSGRETQYF TGTGCCACCAGTGATAGGGGATCCGGGAGGGAGACCCAGTACTTC
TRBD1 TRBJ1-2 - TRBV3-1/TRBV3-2 CARAETGNFYGYTF TGTGCCAGGGCCGAGACAGGGAACTTCTATGGCTACACCTTC
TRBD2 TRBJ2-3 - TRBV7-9 CASSPNSGGATDTQYF TGTGCCAGCAGCCCGAATAGCGGGGGGGCAACAGATACGCAGTATTTT
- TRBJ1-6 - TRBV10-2 CASSVSSYNSPLHF TGCGCCAGCAGTGTTAGCTCCTATAATTCACCCCTCCACTTT
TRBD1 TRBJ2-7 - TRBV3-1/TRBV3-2 CASSHTGRTGPDYEQYF TGTGCCAGCAGCCATACGGGACGGACAGGACCCGACTACGAGCAGTACTTC
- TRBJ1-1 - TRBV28 CASSSAGAVNTEAFF TGTGCCAGCAGTTCGGCGGGGGCGGTGAACACTGAAGCTTTCTTT
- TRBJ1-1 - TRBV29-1 CSELGDTEAFF TGCAGCGAATTAGGGGACACTGAAGCTTTCTTT
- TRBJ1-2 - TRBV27 CASSFLGAGRGAKVVNYGYTF TGTGCCAGCAGTTTCCTCGGGGCGGGGCGGGGGGCTAAGGTTGTTAACTATGGCTACACCTTC
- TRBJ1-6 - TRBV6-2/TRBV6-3 CASSYDRESPLHF TGTGCCAGCAGTTACGACCGGGAATCACCCCTCCACTTT
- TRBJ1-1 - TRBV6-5 CASSQTQASEAFF TGTGCCAGCAGTCAGACCCAAGCGTCTGAAGCTTTCTTT
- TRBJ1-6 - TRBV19 CASSIGQPLNSPLHF TGTGCCAGTAGTATTGGACAACCACTAAATTCACCCCTCCACTTT
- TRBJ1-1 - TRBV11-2 CASSLDMGRVGQNTEAFF TGTGCCAGCAGCTTAGATATGGGCCGAGTGGGGCAGAACACTGAAGCTTTCTTT
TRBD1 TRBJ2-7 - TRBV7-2 CASSRGQPAGDEQYF TGTGCCAGCAGCCGGGGACAGCCCGCTGGGGATGAGCAGTACTTC
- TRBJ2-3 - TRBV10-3 CAISGGYTDTQYF TGTGCCATCAGTGGGGGCTACACAGATACGCAGTATTTT
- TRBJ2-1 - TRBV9 CASSGQSAGEQFF TGTGCCAGCAGCGGACAGAGCGCGGGGGAGCAGTTCTTC
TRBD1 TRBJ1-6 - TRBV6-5 CASGTAHSPLHF TGTGCCAGCGGGACAGCCCATTCACCCCTCCACTTT
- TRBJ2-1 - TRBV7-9 CASSFADSLGAEQFF TGTGCCAGCAGCTTCGCAGACTCCCTAGGGGCTGAGCAGTTCTTC
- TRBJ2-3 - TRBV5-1 CASSLVAGTTDTQYF TGCGCCAGCAGCTTGGTCGCGGGGACGACAGATACGCAGTATTTT
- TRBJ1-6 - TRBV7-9 CASSLDEGGLRSPLHF TGTGCCAGCAGCTTAGATGAGGGGGGACTACGTTCACCCCTCCACTTT
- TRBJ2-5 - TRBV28 CASSTHPRDTTIPEETQYF TGTGCCAGCAGTACCCACCCCAGGGACACCACTATACCCGAAGAGACCCAGTACTTC
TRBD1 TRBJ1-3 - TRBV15 CATSRASGTEFSGNTIYF TGTGCCACCAGCAGAGCTTCCGGGACAGAGTTCTCTGGAAACACCATATATTTT
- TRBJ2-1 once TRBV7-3 CASSPTPGRGGRYYNEQFF TGTGCCAGCAGCCCCACCCCCGGTCGTGGGGGCCGTTACTACAATGAGCAGTTCTTC
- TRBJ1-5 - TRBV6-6 CASSYLQVNQPQHF TGTGCCAGCAGTTACTTGCAGGTTAATCAGCCCCAGCATTTT
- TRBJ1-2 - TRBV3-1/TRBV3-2 CASSQDLGGYYGYTF TGTGCCAGCAGCCAAGATCTGGGCGGGTACTATGGCTACACCTTC
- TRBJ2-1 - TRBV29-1 CSVEGAAYNEQFF TGCAGCGTTGAAGGGGCCGCCTACAATGAGCAGTTCTTC
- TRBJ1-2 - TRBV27 CASSLSRQPNYGYTF TGTGCCAGCAGTTTAAGCCGACAGCCCAACTATGGCTACACCTTC
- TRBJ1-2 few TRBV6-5 CASSYMEGRLYGYTF TGTGCCAGCAGTTACATGGAAGGTCGACTCTATGGCTACACCTTC
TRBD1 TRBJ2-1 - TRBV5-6 CASSSLTGQGFQGQFF TGTGCCAGCAGCTCACTAACGGGACAGGGGTTTCAGGGGCAGTTCTTC